This passage covers 11 T cell receptor beta chains from one sample sequenced in a study of shared clonotypes between healthy human individuals. The method was immunoSEQ multiplex PCR; TCRdb's version includes in-frame clones alone and lacks a portion of them. The sample includes approximately 2.3 million clones, over 90% seen only once; the top ten take 0.35% to 0.45%. Sequenced sample: naive CD4+ T cells from PBMCs. Sample subset: CD45RA+ positively selected. The receptors here all came from a young man in good health. Some clones in this sample may be carry-over from other donors' samples.

The chain couples TRBV11-2 to TRBJ2-1; weak D call: TRBD2 (5 bases). V dropped 1 base and J dropped 2 bases, with 9 bases sitting between them. Germline V gene lookup returns CDR1 SGHAT and CDR2 FQNNGV. The CDR3 is 15 amino acids. The CDR3 region is CASSLASSTYNEQFF. For the CDR3, the DNA is TGTGCCAGCAGCTTAGCTTCTAGCACCTACAATGAGCAGTTCTTC.

The V and J genes are TRBV18 and TRBJ2-5; D perhaps matches TRBD1 (5 bases). The CDR3 runs 14 residues. The V end lost 6 bases, the J end lost 1 base, and 12 bases lay between the germline ends. Per the germline V gene, CDR1 is KGHSH and CDR2 is LQKENI. Here the CDR3 DNA reads TGTGCCAGCTCCCGCAGGGTTACCCAAGAGACCCAGTACTTC. Translation: CASSRRVTQETQYF. Full variable domain (rest looked up from reference TRBV18 and TRBJ2-5): NAGVMQNPRHLVRRRGQEARLRCSPMKGHSHVYWYRQLPEEGLKFMVYLQKENIIDESGMPKERFSAEFPKEGPSILRIQQVVRGDSAAYFCASSRRVTQETQYFGPGTRLLVL.

The chain employs TRBV6-1 and TRBJ1-2; D is possibly TRBD1 (5 bases). The V gene's germline CDR1 is MNHNS and CDR2 SASEGT. CDR3 size: 14 residues. Trimming stripped 4 bases from V and 4 bases from J, with 13 bases between. The CDR3 loop reads CASSGQGRGYGYTF. The CDR3 nucleotides read TGTGCCAGCAGTGGCCAGGGACGAGGCTATGGCTACACCTTC.

Of note for this clone: This specimen includes other DNA sequences encoding the same CDR3. This chain connects TRBV5-1 to TRBJ2-1, with D possibly being TRBD1 or TRBD2 (5 bases each). This CDR3 is 14 amino acids long. Germline V gives CDR1 SGHRS, CDR2 YFSETQ. V was trimmed by 2 bases and J by 8 bases, leaving 14 bases between them. In nucleotides, the CDR3 is TGCGCCAGCAGCTTAGTAGCAGGGAGCGATGAGCAGTTCTTC. Translated, it gives CASSLVAGSDEQFF.

The chain is built from TRBV5-1 and TRBJ2-7; 8 nucleotides agree with TRBD1. V lost 4 bases and J lost 6; bases outside the gene matches: 6. The CDR3 sequence is 13 residues long. CDR1 and CDR2 (germline): SGHRS, YFSETQ. The CDR3: CASSNTQGVEQYF. The CDR3, as DNA: TGCGCCAGCAGCAACACACAGGGGGTCGAGCAGTACTTC.

A note on this clone: At one boundary the junction diverges from the germline segment, which might be a read error. The chain recombines TRBV9 with TRBJ1-2; no firm D call. Germline CDR1 reads SGDLS; CDR2 reads YYNGEE. The CDR3 covers 13 residues. In DNA form, the CDR3 reads TGTGCCAGCAGCCTCACAGTTCTCAATCCCCCCAACTTC. Encoded protein: CASSLTVLNPPNF.

The rearrangement joins TRBV27 to TRBJ1-5; TRBD1 matches at 10 bases. J was trimmed by 6 bases and V by 8 bases; bases with no gene match: 7. The CDR3 runs 14 residues. CDR1 MNHEY and CDR2 SMNVEV come from the germline V gene (reference sequence). DNA of the CDR3: TGTGCCAGCTCCCGACAGGGGGCAGGTCAGCCCCAGCATTTT. This sequence encodes CASSRQGAGQPQHF.

The chain combines TRBV6-4 with TRBJ1-6, with no clear D. The V and J ends lost 6 bases and 10 bases respectively, with 16 bases between them. CDR1 MRHNA and CDR2 SNTAGT come from the germline V gene. The CDR3 is 14 amino acids. The CDR3 coding sequence is TGTGCCAGCAGGGAGACTCACCCTTACTCACCCCTCCACTTT. This gives the protein CASRETHPYSPLHF.

This chain links TRBV6-5 with TRBJ1-1, with D perhaps TRBD1 (6 bases). This CDR3 is built from 15 residues. Trimming took off 6 bases at V and 0 bases at J, with 14 bases between the two ends. Germline loops: CDR1 MNHEY, CDR2 SVGAGI. The CDR3 loop is CASSLDSYMNTEAFF. The CDR3 DNA follows: TGTGCCAGCAGCCTGGACAGCTACATGAACACTGAAGCTTTCTTT.

The chain carries TRBV27 and TRBJ2-4, with D maybe TRBD2 (5 bases). V was cut by 2 bases and J by 9 bases, with 11 bases left in between. Germline loops: CDR1 MNHEY, CDR2 SMNVEV (reference sequence). There are 13 residues in the CDR3. The chain's CDR3 is CASSLGSRGIQYF. Here the CDR3 DNA reads TGTGCCAGCAGTTTAGGGAGCCGGGGCATTCAGTACTTC.

For this clone: This specimen includes other DNA sequences encoding the same CDR3. The V call is TRBV6-5, the J call TRBJ1-5; unclear D gene. Between the trimmed V and J ends, which lost 0 bases and 4 bases, there was a span of 7 bases. The CDR3 length is 14 residues. From germline, CDR1 is MNHEY and CDR2 SVGAGI. DNA of the CDR3: TGTGCCAGCAGTTACTCGTCTGGAAATCAGCCCCAGCATTTT. This sequence encodes CASSYSSGNQPQHF.